The 28 T cell receptor beta chains below come from one sample, sequenced in a study of T cell repertoires in cytomegalovirus infection. These receptors are not linked to any known antigen. Each CDR3 protein gets one entry after TCRdb re-called the reads with MiXCR. The top ten hold about 21% of the sample, which has some 270,000 distinct CDR3 sequences, around 20% seen once. The sample in question was cultured PBMCs, obtained from culture after CMV antigen stimulation. The receptors originated from a human donor in good health (CMV status not recorded). Some clones in this sample may be carry-over from other donors' samples.

This clonotype appeared a few times. The genes are TRBV18 and TRBJ2-7; TRBD2 matches at 11 bases. Germline loops: CDR1 KGHSH, CDR2 LQKENI. The CDR3 has 14 amino acids. J was trimmed by 5 bases and V by 3 bases; bases with no gene match: 3. The CDR3 is CASSPTSGSHEQYF. In DNA, the CDR3 is TGTGCCAGCTCACCCACTAGCGGGAGCCACGAGCAGTACTTC. Drawing the rest from reference TRBV18 and TRBJ2-7, the complete variable domain is NAGVMQNPRHLVRRRGQEARLRCSPMKGHSHVYWYRQLPEEGLKFMVYLQKENIIDESGMPKERFSAEFPKEGPSILRIQQVVRGDSAAYFCASSPTSGSHEQYFGPGTRLTVT.

This clonotype came up many times. CDR3 sequence reads: CASSVGPGEPETQYF. As DNA, the CDR3 is TGTGCCAGCAGCGTAGGCCCAGGAGAACCAGAGACCCAGTACTTC. The V call is TRBV9, the J call TRBJ2-5, with D hard to call. V was trimmed by 0 bases and J by 4 bases, leaving 13 bases between them. Germline V CDR1 and CDR2: SGDLS, YYNGEE. The CDR3 loop spans 15 amino acids.

At least ten counts were recorded for this clonotype. The chain couples TRBV7-2 to TRBJ1-3, with 9 bases matching TRBD1. V shed 5 bases and J 2 bases; nucleotides not matched to a gene: 4. Germline lookup yields CDR1 SGHTA and CDR2 FQGNSA. CDR3 length: 15 amino acids. CDR3 sequence: CASSPGTGTGNTIYF. CDR3 bases: TGTGCCAGCAGCCCAGGGACAGGGACTGGAAACACCATATATTTT.

This clonotype was detected a few times. V gene TRBV6-5 combines with J gene TRBJ2-1, with D tentatively TRBD2 (8 bases). Germline loops: CDR1 MNHEY, CDR2 SVGAGI. The germline V and J ends were trimmed by 8 bases and 10 bases, with 24 bases remaining between them. The CDR3 extends over 15 amino acids. DNA for the CDR3: TGTGCCAGCCATAGGGGGACTAGGGGGCGGGCGGAGCAGTTCTTC. It yields the protein CASHRGTRGRAEQFF.

This clonotype was seen more than once but under ten times. The CDR3 here is CATSDPTTSGRAGEQFF. CDR3 nucleotides: TGTGCCACCAGTGACCCCACAACTAGCGGGAGGGCGGGTGAGCAGTTCTTC. This chain joins TRBV24-1 and TRBJ2-1; 13 bases agree with TRBD2. The CDR3 length is 17 residues. The V segment lost 4 bases and the J segment 9 bases; nucleotides outside the gene matches: 11. Germline V gene sequence: CDR1 KGHDR, CDR2 SFDVKD.

This chain uses TRBV28 with TRBJ2-7; D remains ambiguous. The length of the CDR3 is 13 residues. V was trimmed by 4 bases and J by 0 bases, leaving 7 bases between them. The germline V gene has CDR1 MDHEN and CDR2 SYDVKM. CDR3 DNA: TGTGCCAGCAGTTCGTCCCCCTCCTACGAGCAGTACGTC. Translated, it gives CASSSSPSYEQYV.

This clonotype occurred a few times. The rearrangement joins TRBV6-2 or TRBV6-3 to TRBJ2-3; 7 positions match TRBD1. The V segment lost 2 bases and the J segment 3 bases; nucleotides outside the gene matches: 11. The germline V gene has CDR1 MNHEY and CDR2 SVGEGT. CDR3 size: 17 residues. CDR3 coding DNA: TGTGCCAGCAGTTACGACGCCGGGACAGCCCTAACAGATACGCAGTATTTT. Translation: CASSYDAGTALTDTQYF.

This clonotype was found a few times. This chain connects TRBV6-4 to TRBJ2-3, with 10 positions matching TRBD2. V lost 3 bases, J lost 4 bases, and 4 bases stayed unmatched. From germline, CDR1 is MRHNA and CDR2 SNTAGT. The length of the CDR3 is 15 residues. The CDR3 coding sequence is TGTGCCAGCAGTGAACTCAGCGGGAGGGCAGATACGCAGTATTTT. Translation: CASSELSGRADTQYF.

As DNA, the CDR3 is TGCGCCAGCAGCCAAGGGACAGTCTCCTACGAGCAGTACTTC. Translating gives CASSQGTVSYEQYF. The rearrangement joins TRBV4-3 to TRBJ2-7, with D possibly matching TRBD1 (6 bases). The V gene's germline CDR1 is LGHNA and CDR2 YSLEER. V lost 1 base, J lost 0 bases, and 7 bases lay in between. The CDR3 spans 14 residues.

This clonotype came up many times. The rearrangement joins TRBV7-2 to TRBJ1-5; D ambiguous. Trimming removed 7 bases from V and 3 bases from J, with 10 bases in between. The germline V gene encodes CDR1 SGHTA and CDR2 FQGNSA. The CDR3 is 13 amino acids. DNA of the CDR3: TGTGCCAGCACCACGTCGTTCAATCAGCCCCAGCATTTT. This codes for CASTTSFNQPQHF.

This chain uses TRBV6-6 with TRBJ2-7, with 10 positions matching TRBD2. The trim removed 1 base at V and 2 bases at J, leaving 14 bases unmatched. The CDR3 extends over 19 amino acids. Germline V gene data show CDR1 as MNHNY and CDR2 as SVGAGI (reference sequence). The CDR3 here is CASSYWASGSPETTYEQYF. Here the CDR3 DNA reads TGTGCCAGCAGTTACTGGGCTAGCGGGAGCCCAGAGACCACCTACGAGCAGTACTTC.

This clonotype turned up a few times. The chain links TRBV24-1 to TRBJ2-3, with a weak D call TRBD2 (5 bases). The CDR3 contains 14 residues. The V gene's germline CDR1 is KGHDR and CDR2 SFDVKD. Trimming pared 1 base from V and 6 bases from J, leaving 10 bases between. The CDR3 bases are TGTGCCACCAGTGATTTCGCTAGCAGGGATACGCAGTATTTT. Protein sequence: CATSDFASRDTQYF.

This clonotype has more than one count but fewer than ten. The CDR3 reads CASLEGETQYF. CDR3 in DNA: TGTGCCAGCCTAGAAGGGGAGACCCAGTACTTC. The chain has TRBV12-3 or TRBV12-4 and TRBJ2-5; no firm D call. Deletions cut 8 bases from V and 5 bases from J, with 9 bases between. The CDR3 covers 11 residues.

This clonotype occurred many times. The chain employs TRBV7-9 and TRBJ1-1, with 9 bases aligning to TRBD1. The CDR3 length is 15 residues. J gave up 4 bases and V 5 bases, and 8 bases lay outside the gene matches. Germline V gene sequence: CDR1 SEHNR, CDR2 FQNEAQ (reference sequence). The chain's CDR3 is CASSLEGQGGTEAFF. The CDR3 coding sequence is TGTGCCAGCAGCCTAGAGGGACAGGGAGGCACTGAAGCTTTCTTT.

The chain is built from TRBV6-5 and TRBJ1-1; D gene unclear. CDR1 MNHEY and CDR2 SVGAGI come from the germline V gene. Trimming cost V 2 bases and J 4 bases, with 14 bases left between them. This CDR3 spans 15 amino acids. In DNA form, the CDR3 reads TGTGCCAGCAGTTACCGCTTAATAAAGGGCACTGAAGCTTTCTTT. Amino acids: CASSYRLIKGTEAFF.

The chain is built from TRBV15 and TRBJ2-7, with TRBD2 matching 7 bases. Germline CDR1 reads LNHNV; CDR2 reads YYDKDF (reference sequence). The CDR3 extends over 16 amino acids. With 0 bases clipped from V and 3 bases from J, the junction kept 8 bases outside the gene matches. The CDR3 loop reads CATSRDPAGRIYEQYF. CDR3 nucleotides: TGTGCCACCAGCAGAGACCCAGCGGGAAGGATCTACGAGCAGTACTTC. Complete variable domain (other parts from reference TRBV15 and TRBJ2-7): DAMVIQNPRYQVTQFGKPVTLSCSQTLNHNVMYWYQQKSSQAPKLLFHYYDKDFNNEADTPDNFQSRRPNTSFCFLDIRSPGLGDTAMYLCATSRDPAGRIYEQYFGPGTRLTVT.

This clonotype was seen at least ten times. The chain links TRBV28 to TRBJ1-2, with TRBD1 matching over 7 bases. Trimming took 5 bases from V and 7 from J; bases not matched to a gene: 10. CDR3 length: 14 residues. Germline values: CDR1 MDHEN, CDR2 SYDVKM. The CDR3 region is CASSIHIQGGGYTF. In DNA, the CDR3 is TGTGCCAGCAGTATACACATCCAGGGGGGTGGCTACACCTTC.

V and J are TRBV5-1 and TRBJ2-1; a weak D match, TRBD1 (6 bases). Germline CDR1 is SGHRS and CDR2 is YFSETQ. There are 11 residues in the CDR3. The ends were cut back, 7 bases at V and 10 bases at J, with 12 bases in the middle. CDR3 coding DNA: TGCGCCAGCGCTACAGGGAACGAGCAGTTCTTC. This gives the protein CASATGNEQFF.

This clonotype was picked up many times. This chain uses TRBV4-3 with TRBJ2-7, with 15 nucleotides matching TRBD2. The germline gives CDR1 LGHNA, CDR2 YSLEER. Unmatched junction bases numbered 1, after V lost 3 bases and J lost 4 bases. The CDR3 covers 15 residues. DNA for the CDR3: TGCGCCAGCAGCCAGGGACTAGCGGGAGGTTACGAGCAGTACTTC. Its translation is CASSQGLAGGYEQYF.

This clonotype was counted between two and nine times. The chain combines TRBV19 with TRBJ1-5; D gene ambiguous. The V end lost 2 bases, the J end lost 4 bases, and 15 bases lay between the germline ends. CDR1 and CDR2 from the germline V gene are LNHDA and SQIVND (reference sequence). The length of the CDR3 is 16 residues. As DNA, the CDR3 is TGTGCCAGTAGTATAACCTTGACGAAGGGTAATCAGCCCCAGCATTTT. Protein sequence: CASSITLTKGNQPQHF.

Ten or more counts support this clonotype. The chain joins TRBV7-2 to TRBJ1-1; D is perhaps TRBD1 (5 bases). CDR1 and CDR2 from the germline V gene are SGHTA and FQGNSA. The CDR3 runs to 13 residues. Deletions cut 5 bases from V and 11 bases from J, with 18 bases between. The CDR3 reads CASSPSGPLGAFF. CDR3 sequence (DNA): TGTGCCAGCAGCCCATCAGGGCCCCTGGGGGCTTTCTTT.

In this sample, this clonotype turned up many times. The V call is TRBV7-2, the J call TRBJ1-1; D remains unclear. Trimming removed 5 bases from V and 3 bases from J, with 10 bases in between. CDR1 and CDR2 from the germline V gene are SGHTA and FQGNSA. There are 13 residues in the CDR3. The CDR3 here is CASSRYGDTEAFF. CDR3 nucleotides: TGTGCCAGCAGCCGGTATGGGGACACTGAAGCTTTCTTT.

This clonotype was found a few times. The V and J genes are TRBV12-3 or TRBV12-4 and TRBJ2-7, with TRBD1 matching 9 bases. There are 12 residues in the CDR3. The trim removed 8 bases at V and 6 bases at J, leaving 5 bases unmatched. The CDR3 sequence: CASRTGVREQYF. The DNA for the CDR3 is TGTGCCAGCCGGACAGGGGTCCGCGAGCAGTACTTC.

V usage is TRBV5-4 and J usage is TRBJ2-2, with TRBD1 matching 9 bases. CDR3 size: 15 residues. The germline CDR1 and CDR2 sequences are SGHNT and YYREEE (reference sequence). After removal of 6 bases from V and 6 bases from J, the junction contained 9 bases not matched to a gene. CDR3 bases: TGTGCCAGCAAGATTGACAGGGGGATAGCCGGGGAGCTGTTTTTT. This sequence encodes CASKIDRGIAGELFF.

This clonotype has just a few counts. This chain connects TRBV5-1 to TRBJ2-3; 9 bases map to TRBD2. CDR1 is SGHRS, CDR2 YFSETQ, per germline. V lost 2 bases, J lost 3 bases, and 4 bases stayed unmatched. The CDR3 has 15 amino acids. The CDR3 nucleotides read TGCGCCAGCAGCTTTCGGGCGGGAGGGACAGATACGCAGTATTTT. Translating gives CASSFRAGGTDTQYF.

This clonotype was counted between two and nine times. The CDR3 DNA reads TGTGCCAGCAGTTACGGTGGGGGAGCAGGAAACACCATATATTTT. The encoded protein is CASSYGGGAGNTIYF. The gene calls are TRBV6-5 and TRBJ1-3; TRBD1 might be the D (5 bases). This CDR3 comprises 15 residues. The germline V gene has CDR1 MNHEY and CDR2 SVGAGI. Trimming shortened V by 2 bases and J by 4 bases, and 12 bases separated the two germline ends.

In its sample, this clonotype was seen many times. V gene TRBV7-2 combines with J gene TRBJ1-1, with D hard to call. The ends were cut back, 5 bases at V and 1 base at J, with 8 bases in the middle. The CDR3 is 13 residues long. Germline V gene sequence: CDR1 SGHTA, CDR2 FQGNSA. CDR3 amino acids: CASSQAANTEAFF. As DNA, the CDR3 is TGTGCCAGCAGCCAAGCCGCGAACACTGAAGCTTTCTTT. The variable domain in full, completed from reference TRBV7-2 and TRBJ1-1, reads GAGVSQSPSNKVTEKGKDVELRCDPISGHTALYWYRQSLGQGLEFLIYFQGNSAPDKSGLPSDRFSAERTGGSVSTLTIQRTQQEDSAVYLCASSQAANTEAFFGQGTRLTVV.

The rearrangement uses TRBV19 and TRBJ2-7; maybe TRBD1 (5 bases). Germline assignment: CDR1 LNHDA and CDR2 SQIVND (reference sequence). The CDR3 covers 12 residues. V lost 5 bases, J lost 12 bases, and 17 bases lay in between. CDR3 DNA: TGTGCCAGTAGTGGTCGGACGAAGGGGCGGTACGTC. It translates to CASSGRTKGRYV.